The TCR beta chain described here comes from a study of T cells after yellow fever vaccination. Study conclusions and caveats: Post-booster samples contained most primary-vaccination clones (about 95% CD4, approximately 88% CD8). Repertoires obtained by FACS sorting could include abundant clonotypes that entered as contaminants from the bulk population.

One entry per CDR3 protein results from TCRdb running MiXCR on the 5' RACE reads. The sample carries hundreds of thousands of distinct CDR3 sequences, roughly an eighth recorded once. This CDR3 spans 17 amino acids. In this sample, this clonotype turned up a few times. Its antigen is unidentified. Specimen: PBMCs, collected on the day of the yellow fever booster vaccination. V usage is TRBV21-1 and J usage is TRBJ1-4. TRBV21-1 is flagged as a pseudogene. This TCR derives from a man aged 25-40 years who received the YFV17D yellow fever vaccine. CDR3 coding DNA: TGTGCCAGCAGCAAAGTAGAAGGCAATACAACTAATGAAAAACTGTTTTTT. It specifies CASSKVEGNTTNEKLFF.